The 21 T cell receptor beta chains in this list originate from one sample, sequenced in a study of cytomegalovirus exposure and HLA in healthy donors. Primers included in the PCR were 60 Vbeta and 13 Jbeta primers. Assay used: immunoSEQ multiplex PCR; TCRdb lists only in-frame clones, some missing. Of roughly 110,000 clones listed, 70% to 85% are singletons. Source material: PBMCs. All receptors come from a woman under 30 in good health and CMV-seronegative.

The V gene is TRBV2, the J gene TRBJ2-5; 12 nucleotides line up with TRBD2. Germline V CDR1 and CDR2: SNHLY, FYNNEI. The V and J ends lost 6 bases and 5 bases, in that order; junction bases with no gene match: 7. CDR3 length equals 15 residues. The DNA for the CDR3 is TGTGCCAGCAGACCCCTAGCGGGGGGGCTGGAGACCCAGTACTTC. This encodes CASRPLAGGLETQYF.

V is TRBV23-1 and J is TRBJ1-2; the match to TRBD1 covers 7 bases. TRBV23-1 is an open reading frame whose function is uncertain. The CDR3 length is 17 residues. The ends lost 0 bases at V and 4 bases at J; junction bases unmatched: 11. CDR3 amino acids: CASSQSGQISFGYGYTF. The CDR3 DNA sequence: TGCGCCAGCAGTCAATCGGGACAGATAAGCTTCGGCTATGGCTACACCTTC.

The chain uses TRBV7-6 and TRBJ1-1; D may be TRBD1 (5 bases). The V gene's germline CDR1 is SGHVS and CDR2 FNYEAQ. The CDR3 consists of 14 residues. V was clipped by 5 bases and J by 1 base, with 11 bases between them. In DNA, the CDR3 is TGTGCCAGCAGCCCGTCAACAGGGAACACTGAAGCTTTCTTT. This gives the protein CASSPSTGNTEAFF.

The genes are TRBV11-2 and TRBJ2-1, with TRBD2 matching over 13 bases. After removal of 6 bases from V and 3 bases from J, the junction contained 8 bases not matched to a gene. This CDR3 comprises 17 residues. The V gene's germline CDR1 is SGHAT and CDR2 FQNNGV. The CDR3 protein is CASRPPGLAGIYNEQFF. DNA of the CDR3: TGTGCCAGCAGACCCCCGGGACTAGCGGGGATCTACAATGAGCAGTTCTTC.

This clone came up a few times. The rearrangement links TRBV7-2 to TRBJ1-4; unclear D gene. The CDR3 runs to 16 residues. Per the germline V gene, CDR1 is SGHTA and CDR2 is FQGNSA. The germline V and J ends were trimmed by 1 base and 3 bases, with 12 bases remaining between them. CDR3 protein: CASSLVAGNPNEKLFF. The CDR3 bases are TGTGCCAGCAGCTTAGTTGCGGGGAACCCTAATGAAAAACTGTTTTTT.

The chain carries TRBV10-3 and TRBJ1-1; D ambiguous. This CDR3 region has 16 residues. The germline V and J ends were trimmed by 2 bases and 5 bases, with 18 bases remaining between them. The germline V gene has CDR1 ENHRY and CDR2 SYGVKD. CDR3 amino acids: CAISETFSGGPTEAFF. The CDR3 DNA reads as TGTGCCATCAGTGAGACATTTTCCGGCGGCCCAACTGAAGCTTTCTTT.

The chain joins TRBV9 to TRBJ1-1, with D tentatively TRBD1 (5 bases). There are 13 residues in the CDR3. Trimming removed 3 bases at V and 5 bases at J, with 11 bases between. CDR1 is SGDLS and CDR2 is YYNGEE in the germline V gene. CDR3 in amino acids: CASSGRVRTEAFF. The CDR3 region has the DNA TGTGCCAGCAGCGGCAGGGTGAGGACTGAAGCTTTCTTT.

This CDR3 is CASSLGSLSGANVLTF. CDR3 nucleotides: TGCGCCAGCAGCTTGGGGAGTCTCTCTGGGGCCAACGTCCTGACTTTC. This chain uses TRBV5-1 with TRBJ2-6; D gene ambiguous. This CDR3 region has 16 residues. Trimming took off 0 bases at V and 0 bases at J, with 7 bases between the two ends. CDR1 and CDR2 from the germline V gene are SGHRS and YFSETQ.

The gene calls are TRBV5-1 and TRBJ2-1, with a weak D call TRBD2 (6 bases). The ends were cut back, 1 base at V and 7 bases at J, with 12 bases in the middle. Germline loops: CDR1 SGHRS, CDR2 YFSETQ. The CDR3 is 14 residues long. Here the CDR3 DNA reads TGCGCCAGCAGCTTGAGGGACGGGGGAAATGAGCAGTTCTTC. This translates into CASSLRDGGNEQFF.

The chain links TRBV28 to TRBJ2-7; 8 positions match TRBD1. The CDR3 runs 14 residues. V dropped 5 bases and J dropped 4; count of bases not matched to a gene: 7. The germline CDR1 and CDR2 sequences are MDHEN and SYDVKM. The CDR3 sequence is CASSLPGGRYEQYV. CDR3 nucleotides: TGTGCCAGCAGTCTCCCAGGGGGCCGTTACGAGCAGTACGTC.

The CDR3 here is CASSGQGGVEKLFF. DNA of the CDR3: TGTGCCAGCAGTGGGCAGGGAGGAGTTGAAAAACTGTTTTTT. The chain carries TRBV6-1 and TRBJ1-4; D perhaps matches TRBD1 (5 bases). The CDR3 extends over 14 amino acids. Germline CDR1 is MNHNS and CDR2 is SASEGT. V shed 4 bases and J shed 7 bases, with 13 bases lying between them.

The genes are TRBV27 and TRBJ1-2, with D hard to call. Per germline, CDR1 MNHEY and CDR2 SMNVEV (reference sequence). Trimming left V 2 bases short and J 2 bases short, with 6 bases between. The CDR3 consists of 13 residues. The CDR3 coding sequence is TGTGCCAGCAGTTTAAAACGGAACTATGGCTACACCTTC. It specifies CASSLKRNYGYTF.

V gene TRBV19 combines with J gene TRBJ1-1; D not certain. Germline CDR1 LNHDA, CDR2 SQIVND (reference sequence). The CDR3 contains 13 residues. Trimming took 5 bases from V and 1 from J, leaving 8 bases between them. CDR3 amino acids: CASSAQQNTEAFF. The CDR3 nucleotides read TGTGCCAGTAGTGCACAGCAGAACACTGAAGCTTTCTTT. The full variable domain, completed using reference TRBV19 and TRBJ1-1, is DGGITQSPKYLFRKEGQNVTLSCEQNLNHDAMYWYRQDPGQGLRLIYYSQIVNDFQKGDIAEGYSVSREKKESFPLTVTSAQKNPTAFYLCASSAQQNTEAFFGQGTRLTVV.

This chain links TRBV28 with TRBJ1-3; 10 nucleotides align to TRBD1. The CDR3 runs 16 residues. Germline V CDR1 and CDR2: MDHEN, SYDVKM. The ends lost 8 bases at V and 4 bases at J; junction bases unmatched: 11. The CDR3 DNA sequence: TGTGCCAGCTGTAACCCGGGACAGGGGCAGGGAAACACCATATATTTT. It is translated as CASCNPGQGQGNTIYF. Full variable domain (missing parts from reference TRBV28 and TRBJ1-3): DVKVTQSSRYLVKRTGEKVFLECVQDMDHENMFWYRQDPGLGLRLIYFSYDVKMKEKGDIPEGYSVSREKKERFSLILESASTNQTSMYLCASCNPGQGQGNTIYFGEGSWLTVV.

The gene calls are TRBV7-6 and TRBJ2-4; D is possibly TRBD2 (6 bases). This CDR3 is 12 amino acids long. Per the germline V gene, CDR1 is SGHVS and CDR2 is FNYEAQ. Trimming cost V 3 bases and J 16 bases, with 16 bases left between them. Written as DNA, the CDR3 is TGTGCCAGCAGCTTGGCCGGGACTGAGTTCTACTTC. Its translation is CASSLAGTEFYF.

The sample holds a few counts of this clone. The chain is built from TRBV6-5 and TRBJ1-1, with D maybe TRBD1 (6 bases). The germline V gene has CDR1 MNHEY and CDR2 SVGAGI. The CDR3 covers 15 residues. V lost 7 bases to trimming and J lost 0 bases, with 15 bases between them. Written as DNA, the CDR3 is TGTGCCAGCACGCTGGACAGAAGATTGAACACTGAAGCTTTCTTT. Encoded protein: CASTLDRRLNTEAFF.

About this clone itself: Within the sample, other DNA sequences also encode this same CDR3. The rearrangement joins TRBV9 to TRBJ1-1; TRBD1 aligns across 8 bases. Germline loops: CDR1 SGDLS, CDR2 YYNGEE. This CDR3 comprises 14 residues. Losses at the gene ends were 8 bases for V and 1 base for J; bases not matched to a gene: 7. The CDR3 DNA is TGTGCCAGGGCACGTGGACAGGGGAACACTGAAGCTTTCTTT. Residues: CARARGQGNTEAFF. Looking up the rest from reference TRBV9 and TRBJ1-1 gives the full variable domain: DSGVTQTPKHLITATGQRVTLRCSPRSGDLSVYWYQQSLDQGLQFLIQYYNGEERAKGNILERFSAQQFPDLHSELNLSSLELGDSALYFCARARGQGNTEAFFGQGTRLTVV.

The chain recombines TRBV7-9 with TRBJ2-7; D uncertain. Between the trimmed V and J ends, which lost 6 bases and 2 bases, there was a span of 8 bases. The CDR3 is 12 amino acids. Germline lookup yields CDR1 SEHNR and CDR2 FQNEAQ (reference sequence). The CDR3 is CASSSVTYEQYF. The CDR3 DNA reads as TGTGCCAGCAGTTCCGTAACCTACGAGCAGTACTTC.

The rearrangement uses TRBV28 and TRBJ2-1, with TRBD2 identical over 12 bases. This CDR3 has 15 amino acids. Germline CDR1 and CDR2: MDHEN and SYDVKM. V trimming: 8 bases; J trimming: 9 bases; junction bases outside the gene matches: 11. CDR3 residues: CASSNRGLAGGEQFF. DNA for the CDR3: TGTGCCAGCTCAAACCGGGGACTAGCGGGTGGTGAGCAGTTCTTC.

The rearrangement uses TRBV2 and TRBJ2-2, with 11 nucleotides matching TRBD2. With 6 bases clipped from V and 6 bases from J, the junction kept 6 bases outside the gene matches. CDR1 is SNHLY, CDR2 FYNNEI, per germline. The CDR3 runs 15 residues. The CDR3 DNA reads TGTGCCAGCAGGGTACTAGCGGGGGTTCCCGGGGAGCTGTTTTTT. It specifies CASRVLAGVPGELFF.

V gene TRBV2 combines with J gene TRBJ1-4; D is uncertain. In germline, CDR1 is SNHLY, CDR2 FYNNEI. There are 14 residues in the CDR3. V gave up 3 bases and J gave up 3 bases, with 8 bases separating them. In nucleotides, the CDR3 is TGTGCCAGCAGTGAGGGGAGGGCTAATGAAAAACTGTTTTTT. Translating gives CASSEGRANEKLFF.